Listed here are 12 T cell receptor beta chains from one sample, sequenced in a study of OX40 agonist ivuxolimab in advanced cancers. Library construction relied on the immunoSEQ multiplex PCR assay. Here the immuneACCESS table is served through TCRdb, limited to in-frame sequences with V and J called. Missing clones are a known gap in these copies; in checked studies unresolved V genes cover under half, and the rest lacks a known reason. For this sample the table gives about 36,000 clones, of which about 81% were detected only once. The top ten hold about 13% of the sample. Sequenced here: CD4+ or CD8+ T cells sorted from blood, sampled in a trial of the OX40 agonist ivuxolimab. The receptors originated from an adult with an advanced solid tumor such as melanoma, head and neck, liver or kidney cancer.

The count of this clone is one. The chain is built from TRBV28 and TRBJ1-5; D not certain. The V end was cut by 4 bases, the J end by 7 bases, with 11 bases between. The length of the CDR3 is 13 residues. Germline V lookup: CDR1 MDHEN, CDR2 SYDVKM. CDR3 sequence: CASSSTGFQPQHF. DNA of the CDR3: TGTGCCAGCAGTTCCACGGGATTCCAGCCCCAGCATTTT.

The rearrangement links TRBV19 to TRBJ2-1, with a tentative D call TRBD1 (6 bases). CDR3 length equals 15 residues. V was cut by 9 bases and J by 6 bases, with 21 bases left in between. Per germline, CDR1 LNHDA and CDR2 SQIVND (reference sequence). Written as DNA, the CDR3 is TGTGCCAGCTGCTTTGGGTCAGGGGAAGGCAATGAGCAGTTCTTC. Protein: CASCFGSGEGNEQFF.

The chain links TRBV19 to TRBJ1-5; D not certain. This CDR3 contains 15 residues. The V gene lost 0 bases and the J gene lost 3 bases, with 9 bases spanning the gap. Germline loops: CDR1 LNHDA, CDR2 SQIVND (reference sequence). As DNA, the CDR3 is TGTGCCAGTAGTATAGACGGCAGGCCCAATCAGCCCCAGCATTTT. Residues: CASSIDGRPNQPQHF. The full variable domain, completed using reference TRBV19 and TRBJ1-5, is DGGITQSPKYLFRKEGQNVTLSCEQNLNHDAMYWYRQDPGQGLRLIYYSQIVNDFQKGDIAEGYSVSREKKESFPLTVTSAQKNPTAFYLCASSIDGRPNQPQHFGDGTRLSIL.

The chain joins TRBV27 to TRBJ2-5, with TRBD2 identical over 7 bases. There are 15 residues in the CDR3. Trimming removed 6 bases from V and 0 bases from J; junction bases left unmatched: 7. CDR1 is MNHEY and CDR2 is SMNVEV in the germline V gene (reference sequence). The CDR3 reads CASSPHSGYQETQYF. CDR3 bases: TGTGCCAGCAGCCCGCATAGCGGGTACCAAGAGACCCAGTACTTC.

With regard to this clone: The junction shows a germline mismatch at one end, possibly a read error. The chain employs TRBV7-7 and TRBJ2-2, with TRBD2 as a possible D gene (5 bases). Germline CDR1 reads SSHAT; CDR2 reads FNYEAQ (reference sequence). There are 15 residues in the CDR3. CDR3 protein: CASSLVSGSTGELFF. DNA of the CDR3: TGTGCTAGCAGCTTAGTCAGCGGTTCCACCGGGGAGCTGTTTTTT.

The gene calls are TRBV6-5 and TRBJ2-5; 10 bases map to TRBD1. CDR1 is MNHEY, CDR2 SVGAGI, per germline. V was clipped by 2 bases and J by 4 bases; unmatched bases: 7. This CDR3 comprises 16 residues. CDR3 protein: CASSYLGGTGAETQYF. CDR3 in DNA: TGTGCCAGCAGTTACCTTGGTGGGACAGGGGCAGAGACCCAGTACTTC.

The chain couples TRBV6-5 to TRBJ2-2, with a weak D call TRBD1 (6 bases). This CDR3 comprises 14 residues. V lost 2 bases to trimming and J lost 6 bases, with 10 bases between them. The germline gives CDR1 MNHEY, CDR2 SVGAGI. The CDR3 sequence: CASSYGRGPGELFF. CDR3 nucleotide sequence: TGTGCCAGCAGTTACGGCAGGGGCCCCGGGGAGCTGTTTTTT.

This chain connects TRBV2 to TRBJ2-7, with D tentatively TRBD1 or TRBD2 (5 bases each). This CDR3 region has 13 residues. The germline V and J ends were trimmed by 4 bases and 3 bases, with 10 bases remaining between them. Germline values: CDR1 SNHLY, CDR2 FYNNEI. CDR3 in amino acids: CASSGGEVYEQYF. The DNA for the CDR3 is TGTGCCAGCAGTGGAGGGGAAGTCTACGAGCAGTACTTC.

The rearrangement uses TRBV28 and TRBJ1-1; TRBD1 matches at 10 bases. Trimming removed 5 bases from V and 1 base from J; junction bases left unmatched: 7. Germline assignment: CDR1 MDHEN and CDR2 SYDVKM. The CDR3 is 16 residues long. The CDR3: CASSPGDRGKNTEAFF. Here the CDR3 DNA reads TGTGCCAGCAGTCCGGGGGACAGGGGCAAGAACACTGAAGCTTTCTTT.

The chain links TRBV6-5 to TRBJ2-3, with D possibly matching TRBD1 (6 bases). V dropped 7 bases and J dropped 2 bases, with 16 bases sitting between them. Germline values: CDR1 MNHEY, CDR2 SVGAGI. This CDR3 comprises 15 residues. The CDR3 spells CASINRAYSTDTQYF. In nucleotides, the CDR3 is TGTGCCAGCATCAACAGGGCTTACTCCACAGATACGCAGTATTTT.

The chain employs TRBV6-1 and TRBJ2-2; D may be TRBD1 or TRBD2 (5 bases each). Trimming cost V 6 bases and J 6 bases, with 11 bases left between them. Per the germline V gene, CDR1 is MNHNS and CDR2 is SASEGT. This CDR3 has 13 amino acids. The CDR3 coding sequence is TGTGCCAGCAGGCTCGTGGGGGCCGGGGAGCTGTTTTTT. Residues: CASRLVGAGELFF.

The rearrangement links TRBV5-1 to TRBJ2-1; D is possibly TRBD1 or TRBD2 (6 bases each). Trimming shortened V by 3 bases and J by 9 bases, and 10 bases separated the two germline ends. Germline loops: CDR1 SGHRS, CDR2 YFSETQ. The CDR3 is made up of 12 amino acids. The CDR3 protein is CASSSGGPEQFF. Here the CDR3 DNA reads TGCGCCAGCAGCTCCGGGGGCCCTGAGCAGTTCTTC.